The entry that follows covers one TCR beta chain sequence. The ends lost 3 bases at V and 5 bases at J; junction bases unmatched: 3. Germline CDR1 SGHDT, CDR2 YYEEEE. The CDR3 extends over 15 amino acids. This specimen belongs to a study of T cell changes during pregnancy in multiple sclerosis. TCRdb keeps only in-frame clones here, not all; method: immunoSEQ multiplex PCR. The data show about 58,000 clones, about 90% seen once. The sample here was CD4+ T cells from peripheral blood mononuclear cells, taken after pregnancy. The chain joins TRBV5-6 to TRBJ2-5; 14 bases line up with TRBD2. This receptor was taken from a female donor in good health, enrolled as a control in a pregnancy study. The CDR3 sequence is CASSWGLAGEETQYF. The CDR3 DNA reads as TGTGCCAGCAGCTGGGGACTAGCGGGGGAGGAGACCCAGTACTTC.